This T cell receptor (beta chain) was sequenced during a study of T cells in Graves' hyperthyroidism and ophthalmopathy. Amplified TCR beta CDR3 regions came from RNA transcripts. Using the HTBI primer set, a first-round RT-PCR was run on the TCR CDR3. TCRdb recomputed calls from the multiplex PCR reads with MiXCR, one row per CDR3 protein. The sample carries 190,000 or so distinct CDR3 sequences, about 16% recorded once. The sample holds many counts of this clonotype. Orbital computed tomography, thyroid ultrasound, serum thyroxine and TRAb, and clinical symptoms together informed the diagnoses. V lost 3 bases and J lost 5, with 5 bases in between. The CDR3 totals 11 residues. The V gene's germline CDR1 is SEHNR and CDR2 FQNEAQ (reference sequence).

The specimen sequenced was blood. The source of this sequence is a man aged 35 to 55 with Graves' hyperthyroidism. The chain uses TRBV7-9 and TRBJ2-7; D perhaps matches TRBD1 (5 bases). CDR3 DNA sequence: TGTGCCAGCAGCTTCAGGGACGAGCAGTACTTC. Residues: CASSFRDEQYF.